What follows describes a single T cell receptor beta chain. What it binds is not known. The entry originates in a study of OX40 agonist ivuxolimab in advanced cancers. Across the study: Patients in dose escalation had liver, melanoma, kidney or head and neck cancers.

Trimming removed 10 bases from V and 0 bases from J, with 13 bases in between. CDR3 length: 14 residues. From germline, CDR1 is LNHDA and CDR2 SQIVND (reference sequence). Clones were read by immunoSEQ multiplex PCR, and TCRdb kept only the in-frame ones, dropping some. The data contain 29,000 or so clones, approximately 89% of them singletons. Study observations and caveats: By week 6 at 0.1 to 3.0 mg/kg, blood CD4+ and CD8+ T cells had expanded clonally.

This specimen consisted of CD4+ or CD8+ T cells sorted from blood, obtained in a trial of the OX40 agonist ivuxolimab. The J gene is TRBJ1-5, the V gene TRBV19; a possible D gene is TRBD1 (5 bases). This sequence originates from an adult with an advanced solid tumor such as melanoma, head and neck, liver or kidney cancer. CDR3 nucleotides: TGTGCCATGGGGGATGGGTATAGCAATCAGCCCCAGCATTTT. It yields the protein CAMGDGYSNQPQHF.